Listed here are 14 T cell receptor beta chains from one sample, sequenced in a study of blood T cell repertoires in COVID-19 (dated by TCRdb to between 2020 and 2021). To prepare the library, the immunoSEQ multiplex PCR assay was applied. TCRdb's version of the immuneACCESS table is confined to in-frame rearrangements and falls short of the full clone set. An unresolved V gene accounts for under half of the shortfall where checked; the remainder is of unknown origin. The sample data list about 190,000 clones, and roughly 83% of these were observed just once. The ten largest clones represent approximately 3% of the sample. The sequencing input was PBMCs or T cells enriched from blood (not recorded which). These receptors originate from a woman in her 30s who had recovered from COVID-19.

V gene TRBV18 combines with J gene TRBJ2-1; 9 bases line up with TRBD2. The V segment lost 2 bases and the J segment 8 bases; nucleotides outside the gene matches: 13. Germline assignment: CDR1 KGHSH and CDR2 LQKENI. This CDR3 has 17 residues. Here the CDR3 reads CASSPSVRREGRDEQFF. DNA for the CDR3: TGTGCCAGCTCACCATCAGTCCGGCGGGAGGGCCGTGATGAGCAGTTCTTC.

In this sample, this clone turned up a few times. The CDR3 loop is CASRSPAVGTYEQYF. CDR3 in DNA: TGTGCCAGCAGATCTCCGGCGGTGGGTACCTACGAGCAGTACTTC. The gene calls are TRBV13 and TRBJ2-7; no clear D gene. Deletions cut 6 bases from V and 2 bases from J, with 17 bases between. Germline CDR1 reads PRHDT; CDR2 reads FYEKMQ (reference sequence). This CDR3 spans 15 amino acids.

This clone was observed once. The chain's CDR3 is CASSPLGRRGYFSYEQYV. The CDR3 nucleotides are TGTGCCAGCAGCCCTCTGGGACGGCGGGGCTATTTCTCCTACGAGCAGTACGTC. The rearrangement uses TRBV28 and TRBJ2-7, with D perhaps TRBD2 (6 bases). The ends were cut back, 6 bases at V and 0 bases at J, with 24 bases in the middle. Germline-derived CDR1 and CDR2 are MDHEN and SYDVKM. The length of the CDR3 is 18 residues.

This chain connects TRBV6-5 to TRBJ1-1; 7 nucleotides align to TRBD1. The CDR3 totals 16 residues. V was pared by 2 bases and J by 0 bases, with 6 bases of the junction left unmatched. The germline V gene encodes CDR1 MNHEY and CDR2 SVGAGI. This chain's CDR3 is CASSYGPGQLNTEAFF. The CDR3 DNA reads TGTGCCAGCAGTTACGGACCGGGACAGCTGAACACTGAAGCTTTCTTT.

The V gene is TRBV2, the J gene TRBJ2-2, with 14 bases aligning to TRBD2. The CDR3 length is 16 residues. The junction had 7 bases not matched to a gene; V was cut back by 8 bases and J by 5 bases. CDR1 and CDR2 from the germline V gene are SNHLY and FYNNEI. This CDR3 reads CASRTRTSGGTGELFF. CDR3 in DNA: TGTGCCAGCCGAACTCGGACTAGCGGGGGGACCGGGGAGCTGTTTTTT.

The chain recombines TRBV5-4 with TRBJ2-5; D remains unclear. CDR1 is SGHNT, CDR2 YYREEE, per germline (reference sequence). The length of the CDR3 is 13 residues. V lost 5 bases to trimming and J lost 4 bases, with 12 bases between them. CDR3 loop: CASRLGLRETQYF. The CDR3 DNA reads TGTGCCAGCAGACTTGGGCTAAGAGAGACCCAGTACTTC.

The gene calls are TRBV6-6 and TRBJ2-5; D possibly corresponds to TRBD2 (5 bases). Germline V gene lookup returns CDR1 MNHNY and CDR2 SVGAGI (reference sequence). The CDR3 is made up of 15 amino acids. Trimming took 2 bases from V and 5 from J, leaving 15 bases between them. The CDR3 nucleotides read TGTGCCAGCAGTTACGGTCCGGGATCACGGGAGACCCAGTACTTC. It translates to CASSYGPGSRETQYF.

The V call is TRBV15, the J call TRBJ1-4; D ambiguous. CDR3 size: 12 residues. The V gene's germline CDR1 is LNHNV and CDR2 YYDKDF (reference sequence). The V and J ends lost 3 bases and 4 bases respectively, with 3 bases between them. The CDR3 protein is CATSSINEKLFF. The CDR3 region has the DNA TGTGCCACCAGCAGTATTAATGAAAAACTGTTTTTT.

This chain joins TRBV28 and TRBJ1-1, with D possibly TRBD1 on 6 matching bases. This CDR3 contains 15 residues. The ends were cut back, 4 bases at V and 4 bases at J, with 16 bases in the middle. Germline V gene sequence: CDR1 MDHEN, CDR2 SYDVKM. The CDR3 spells CASSSLGGYGTEAFF. The CDR3 nucleotides are TGTGCCAGCAGTTCCCTAGGGGGTTATGGCACTGAAGCTTTCTTT.

The chain couples TRBV16 to TRBJ1-2, with a tentative D call TRBD1 (5 bases). Trimming took 2 bases from V and 0 from J, leaving 10 bases between them. The CDR3 consists of 15 residues. Germline V gene lookup returns CDR1 KGHSY and CDR2 FQNENV. The CDR3 here is CASSQGARTNYGYTF. The CDR3 DNA sequence: TGTGCCAGCAGCCAAGGGGCCAGAACTAACTATGGCTACACCTTC.

The chain combines TRBV7-9 with TRBJ2-7; TRBD2 might be the D (6 bases). The CDR3 length is 15 residues. With 5 bases removed from V and 0 bases from J, the gap between germline ends came to 14 bases. Germline assignment: CDR1 SEHNR and CDR2 FQNEAQ (reference sequence). For the CDR3, the DNA is TGTGCCAGCAGCACCGGGACTTCCAGCTCCTACGAGCAGTACGTC. Protein product: CASSTGTSSSYEQYV.

The DNA for the CDR3 is TGTGCCAGCATGGAGGTCTGGTACACTGAAGCTTTCTTT. Translation gives CASMEVWYTEAFF. This chain connects TRBV6-5 to TRBJ1-1; D gene unclear. The CDR3 extends over 13 amino acids. Germline CDR1 reads MNHEY; CDR2 reads SVGAGI. V lost 7 bases, J lost 3 bases, and 12 bases lay in between.

The rearrangement uses TRBV5-6 and TRBJ2-7, with 12 bases fitting TRBD1. After removal of 0 bases from V and 6 bases from J, the junction contained 4 bases not matched to a gene. CDR3 length equals 15 residues. The V gene's germline CDR1 is SGHDT and CDR2 YYEEEE. CDR3 bases: TGTGCCAGCAGCTTGGTTAGGGACAGGGGGCTCGAGCAGTACTTC. Residues: CASSLVRDRGLEQYF.

In DNA, the CDR3 is TGTGCCAGCTCACCACGGGTCGTACAGACAGATACGCAGTATTTT. It specifies CASSPRVVQTDTQYF. J is TRBJ2-3 and V is TRBV18; D remains ambiguous. The ends were cut back, 1 base at V and 3 bases at J, with 11 bases in the middle. The CDR3 contains 15 residues. CDR1 and CDR2 (germline): KGHSH, LQKENI. The full variable domain, its missing parts supplied by reference TRBV18 and TRBJ2-3, is NAGVMQNPRHLVRRRGQEARLRCSPMKGHSHVYWYRQLPEEGLKFMVYLQKENIIDESGMPKERFSAEFPKEGPSILRIQQVVRGDSAAYFCASSPRVVQTDTQYFGPGTRLTVL.